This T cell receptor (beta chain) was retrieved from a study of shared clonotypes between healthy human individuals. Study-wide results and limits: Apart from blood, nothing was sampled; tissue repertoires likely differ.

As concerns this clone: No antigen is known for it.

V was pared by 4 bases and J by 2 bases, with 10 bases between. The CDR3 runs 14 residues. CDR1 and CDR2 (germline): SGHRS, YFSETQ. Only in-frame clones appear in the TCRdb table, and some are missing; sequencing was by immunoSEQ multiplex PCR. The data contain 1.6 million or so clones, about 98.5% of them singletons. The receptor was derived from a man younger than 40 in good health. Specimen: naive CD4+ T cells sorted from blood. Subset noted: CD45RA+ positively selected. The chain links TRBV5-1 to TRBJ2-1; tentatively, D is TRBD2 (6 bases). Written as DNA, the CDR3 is TGCGCCAGCAGCACCTCGGGGGCCTACAATGAGCAGTTCTTC. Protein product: CASSTSGAYNEQFF.